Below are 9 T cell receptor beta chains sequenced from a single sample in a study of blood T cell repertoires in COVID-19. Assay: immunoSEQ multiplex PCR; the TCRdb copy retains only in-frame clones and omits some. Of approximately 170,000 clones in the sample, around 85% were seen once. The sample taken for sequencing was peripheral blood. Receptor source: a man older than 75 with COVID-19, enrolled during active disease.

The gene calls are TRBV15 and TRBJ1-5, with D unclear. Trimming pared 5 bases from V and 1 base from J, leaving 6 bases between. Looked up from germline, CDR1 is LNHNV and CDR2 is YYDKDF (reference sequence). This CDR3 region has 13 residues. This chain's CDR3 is CATSEGSNQPQHF. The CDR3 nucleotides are TGTGCCACCAGCGAGGGCAGCAATCAGCCCCAGCATTTT. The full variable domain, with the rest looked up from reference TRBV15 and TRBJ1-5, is DAMVIQNPRYQVTQFGKPVTLSCSQTLNHNVMYWYQQKSSQAPKLLFHYYDKDFNNEADTPDNFQSRRPNTSFCFLDIRSPGLGDTAMYLCATSEGSNQPQHFGDGTRLSIL.

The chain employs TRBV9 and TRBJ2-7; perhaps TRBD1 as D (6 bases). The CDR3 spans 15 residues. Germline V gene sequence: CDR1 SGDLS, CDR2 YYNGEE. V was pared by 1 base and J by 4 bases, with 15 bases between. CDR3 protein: CASSVRASRGYEQYF. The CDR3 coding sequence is TGTGCCAGCAGCGTACGAGCTTCCAGGGGTTACGAGCAGTACTTC.

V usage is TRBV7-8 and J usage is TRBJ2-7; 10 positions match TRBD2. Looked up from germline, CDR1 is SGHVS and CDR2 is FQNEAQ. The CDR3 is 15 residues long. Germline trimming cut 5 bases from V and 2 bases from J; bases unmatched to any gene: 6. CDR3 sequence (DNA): TGTGCCAGCAGCCGAGCGGGGGGGGCAACCTACGAGCAGTACTTC. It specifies CASSRAGGATYEQYF. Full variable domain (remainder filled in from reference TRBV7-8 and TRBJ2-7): GAGVSQSPRYKVAKRGQDVALRCDPISGHVSLFWYQQALGQGPEFLTYFQNEAQLDKSGLPSDRFFAERPEGSVSTLKIQRTQQEDSAVYLCASSRAGGATYEQYFGPGTRLTVT.

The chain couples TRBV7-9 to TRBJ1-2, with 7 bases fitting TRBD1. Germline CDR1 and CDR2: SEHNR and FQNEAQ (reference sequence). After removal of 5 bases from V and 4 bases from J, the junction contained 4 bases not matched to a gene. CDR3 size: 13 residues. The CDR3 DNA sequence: TGTGCCAGCAGCCCTCAGGGGGGCTATGGCTACACCTTC. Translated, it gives CASSPQGGYGYTF.

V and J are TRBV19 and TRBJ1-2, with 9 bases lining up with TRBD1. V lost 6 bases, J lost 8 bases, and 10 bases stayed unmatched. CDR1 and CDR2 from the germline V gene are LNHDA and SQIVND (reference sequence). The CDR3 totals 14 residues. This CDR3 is CASSPQGAVGGYTF. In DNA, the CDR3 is TGTGCCAGTAGCCCACAGGGGGCAGTGGGAGGCTACACCTTC.

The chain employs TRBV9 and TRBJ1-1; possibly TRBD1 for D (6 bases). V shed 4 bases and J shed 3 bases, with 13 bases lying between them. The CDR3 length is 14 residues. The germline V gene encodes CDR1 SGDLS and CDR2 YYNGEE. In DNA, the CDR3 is TGTGCCAGCAGCCAGGGGCCGCGGGACACTGAAGCTTTCTTT. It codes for CASSQGPRDTEAFF.

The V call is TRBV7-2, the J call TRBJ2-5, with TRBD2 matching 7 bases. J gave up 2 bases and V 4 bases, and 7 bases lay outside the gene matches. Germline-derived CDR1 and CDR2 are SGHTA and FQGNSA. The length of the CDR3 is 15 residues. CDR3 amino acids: CASSSGFGGQETQYF. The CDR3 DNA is TGTGCCAGCAGCTCAGGGTTCGGGGGGCAAGAGACCCAGTACTTC.

CDR3 sequence (DNA): TGTGCCAGCAGTCCCCTAGGACAGGCCACTGAAGCTTTCTTT. Its translation: CASSPLGQATEAFF. The chain employs TRBV2 and TRBJ1-1; 7 positions match TRBD1. V lost 5 bases to trimming and J lost 4 bases; unmatched junction nucleotides: 7. Germline values: CDR1 SNHLY, CDR2 FYNNEI. There are 14 residues in the CDR3. Full variable domain (rest looked up from reference TRBV2 and TRBJ1-1): EPEVTQTPSHQVTQMGQEVILRCVPISNHLYFYWYRQILGQKVEFLVSFYNNEISEKSEIFDDQFSVERPDGSNFTLKIRSTKLEDSAMYFCASSPLGQATEAFFGQGTRLTVV.

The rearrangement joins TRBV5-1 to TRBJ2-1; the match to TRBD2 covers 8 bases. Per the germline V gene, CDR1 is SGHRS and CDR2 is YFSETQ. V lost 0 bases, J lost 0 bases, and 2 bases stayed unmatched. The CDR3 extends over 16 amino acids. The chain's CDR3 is CASSLDTSGSYNEQFF. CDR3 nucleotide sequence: TGCGCCAGCAGCTTGGATACTAGCGGCTCCTACAATGAGCAGTTCTTC. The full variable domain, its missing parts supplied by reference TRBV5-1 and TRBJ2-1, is KAGVTQTPRYLIKTRGQQVTLSCSPISGHRSVSWYQQTPGQGLQFLFEYFSETQRNKGNFPGRFSGRQFSNSRSEMNVSTLELGDSALYLCASSLDTSGSYNEQFFGPGTRLTVL.